A selection of T cell receptor beta chains follows, all from one sample in a study of blood T cell repertoires in COVID-19. Measured with immunoSEQ multiplex PCR; TCRdb has only the in-frame clones, and not every one. The sample includes about 270,000 clones, about 91% of them seen just once. Specimen: peripheral blood. Receptor source: a person under 35 with COVID-19, enrolled during active disease. The CDR3 runs from the conserved cysteine through the conserved F or W. D genes are given only for firm matches. Clone size is given for some rows only: seen once, a few or many times, or a class if the clone is expanded.

size	V	D	J	DNA	CDR3
many	TRBV19	TRBD1	TRBJ1-5	TGTGCCAGCTTTCCGGGACAGGGAATTAGCAATCAGCCCCAGCATTTT	CASFPGQGISNQPQHF
once	TRBV15	NA	TRBJ1-1	TGTGCCACCAGCCTACTCGGAGCCCGCGGTGTGGACACTGAAGCTTTCTTT	CATSLLGARGVDTEAFF
NA	TRBV9	NA	TRBJ1-5	TGTGCCAGCAGCGCTATCCGAGGCAGGGCTGATCAGCCCCAGCATTTT	CASSAIRGRADQPQHF
few	TRBV6-2/TRBV6-3	NA	TRBJ2-7	TGTGCCAGCAGTCCCCAGGGGCACGACGAGCAGTACTTC	CASSPQGHDEQYF
NA	TRBV30	NA	TRBJ2-3	TGTGCCTGGAGAACCGTAGCGGGCACAGATACGCAGTATTTT	CAWRTVAGTDTQYF
NA	TRBV11-3	TRBD2	TRBJ2-2	TGTGCCAGCAGCTCGGTTCCCCGTCAAGCGGGAGACTCGGCCGGGGAGCTGTTTTTT	CASSSVPRQAGDSAGELFF
NA	TRBV7-2	NA	TRBJ1-6	TGTGCCAGCAGCTTATTCGGCCCTGGACAGAATTTTAATTCACCCCTCCACTTT	CASSLFGPGQNFNSPLHF
NA	TRBV15	TRBD1	TRBJ1-5	TGTGCCACCAGCAAAGAAGGACAGGGCAATCAGCCCCAGCATTTT	CATSKEGQGNQPQHF
NA	TRBV2	NA	TRBJ1-6	TGTGCCAGAACAGGGAATAATTCACCCCTCCACTTT	CARTGNNSPLHF
NA	TRBV10-3	NA	TRBJ2-1	TGTGCCATCAGTTCCGACAGGCTACCCTACAATGAGCAGTTCTTC	CAISSDRLPYNEQFF
NA	TRBV10-3	TRBD2	TRBJ2-7	TGTGCCATCAGTGACCGGGGGGGTCCAGGTTACGAGCAGTACTTC	CAISDRGGPGYEQYF
few	TRBV10-1	TRBD2	TRBJ2-5	TGCGCCAGCAGTGAGTTAAGACTAGCGGGGATCCAAGAGACCCAGTACTTC	CASSELRLAGIQETQYF
NA	TRBV4-2	NA	TRBJ1-5	TGTGCCAGCAGCCAAGCCTGGGAGGGAAATCAGCCCCAGCATTTT	CASSQAWEGNQPQHF
NA	TRBV30	NA	TRBJ2-6	TGTGCCTGGAGCACAGAAGACTCTGGGGCCAACGTCCTGACTTTC	CAWSTEDSGANVLTF
NA	TRBV2	NA	TRBJ1-5	TGTGCCAGCGGTTACGGGACAAATAATCAGCCCCAGCATTTT	CASGYGTNNQPQHF
NA	TRBV4-1	NA	TRBJ2-6	TGCGCCAGCAGCCAAGATCTACGGGGCTCTGGGGCCAACGTCCTGACTTTC	CASSQDLRGSGANVLTF
NA	TRBV6-5	NA	TRBJ1-1	TGTGCCAGCAGTTCACAAGGGGGAAGGGCTTTCTTT	CASSSQGGRAFF
NA	TRBV7-9	NA	TRBJ2-1	TGTGCCAGCACCCTCGGGAGCTCCTACAATGAGCAGTTCTTC	CASTLGSSYNEQFF
NA	TRBV6-5	NA	TRBJ2-1	TGTGCCAGCAGGCTGGACAGCTACAATGAGCAGTTCTTC	CASRLDSYNEQFF
NA	TRBV3-1/TRBV3-2	NA	TRBJ1-1	TGTGCCAGTCAAAACCCAACGAGCACTGAAGCTTTCTTT	CASQNPTSTEAFF
NA	TRBV4-2	TRBD2	TRBJ2-7	TGTGCCAGCAGCCAATACACGGCGGGAGGCCCCTACGAGCAGTACTTC	CASSQYTAGGPYEQYF
NA	TRBV13	TRBD1	TRBJ2-2	TGTGCCAGCAGCCCGCGGACAGGGAGGACCGGGGAGCTGTTTTTT	CASSPRTGRTGELFF
NA	TRBV3-1/TRBV3-2	NA	TRBJ1-1	TGTGCCAGCAGCTTGGGGGGGAACACTGAAGCTTTCTTT	CASSLGGNTEAFF
NA	TRBV2	TRBD1	TRBJ1-6	TGTGCCAGCAACATGGACAGGGGGCAATCACCCCTCCACTTT	CASNMDRGQSPLHF
NA	TRBV28	TRBD1	TRBJ2-5	TGTGCCAGCAGACGACAGGGGCTGGAGACCCAGTACTTC	CASRRQGLETQYF
NA	TRBV29-1	NA	TRBJ1-2	TGCAGCGCCACCTTAGACACACCCAACTATGGCTACACCTTC	CSATLDTPNYGYTF
NA	TRBV5-1	NA	TRBJ2-3	TGCGCCAGCAGCTTGGCCGTGGGAGCTGGGACAGATACGCAGTATTTT	CASSLAVGAGTDTQYF
NA	TRBV24-1	TRBD2	TRBJ2-7	TGTGCCACCAGTGATTTGGCTAGCGGGAGCTACGAGCAGTACTTC	CATSDLASGSYEQYF
NA	TRBV30	NA	TRBJ1-2	TGTGCCTGGCTCCGGGACACGGGGACCTATGGCTACACCTTC	CAWLRDTGTYGYTF
NA	TRBV6-5	NA	TRBJ1-2	TGTGCCAGCAGTTCCCTTGGACAGTATGGCTACACCTTC	CASSSLGQYGYTF
NA	TRBV5-5	NA	TRBJ1-2	TGTGCCAGCAGCTCCAGGGTGGGAAAGGAAAACTATGGCTACACCTTC	CASSSRVGKENYGYTF
NA	TRBV6-5	TRBD2	TRBJ2-3	TGTGCCAGCAGAGCGGGAGGGCCTGTCGATACGCAGTATTTT	CASRAGGPVDTQYF
NA	TRBV29-1	TRBD2	TRBJ2-1	TGCAGTGATGCCGGGACTAGCCCTTACAATGAGCAGTTCTTC	CSDAGTSPYNEQFF